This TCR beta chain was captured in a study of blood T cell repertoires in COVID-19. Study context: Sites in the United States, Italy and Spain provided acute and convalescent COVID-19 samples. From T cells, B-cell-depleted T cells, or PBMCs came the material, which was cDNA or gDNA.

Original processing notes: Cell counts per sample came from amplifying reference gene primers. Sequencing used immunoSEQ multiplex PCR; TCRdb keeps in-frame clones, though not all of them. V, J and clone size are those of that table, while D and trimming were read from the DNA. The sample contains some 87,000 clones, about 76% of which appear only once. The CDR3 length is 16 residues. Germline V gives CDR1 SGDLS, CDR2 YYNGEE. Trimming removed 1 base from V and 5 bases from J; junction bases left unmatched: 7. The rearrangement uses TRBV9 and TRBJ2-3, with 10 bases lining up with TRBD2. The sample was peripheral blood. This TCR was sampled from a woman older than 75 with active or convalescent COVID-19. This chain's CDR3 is CASSVSLAGAEDTQYF. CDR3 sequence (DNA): TGTGCCAGCAGCGTAAGTCTAGCGGGGGCGGAAGATACGCAGTATTTT.